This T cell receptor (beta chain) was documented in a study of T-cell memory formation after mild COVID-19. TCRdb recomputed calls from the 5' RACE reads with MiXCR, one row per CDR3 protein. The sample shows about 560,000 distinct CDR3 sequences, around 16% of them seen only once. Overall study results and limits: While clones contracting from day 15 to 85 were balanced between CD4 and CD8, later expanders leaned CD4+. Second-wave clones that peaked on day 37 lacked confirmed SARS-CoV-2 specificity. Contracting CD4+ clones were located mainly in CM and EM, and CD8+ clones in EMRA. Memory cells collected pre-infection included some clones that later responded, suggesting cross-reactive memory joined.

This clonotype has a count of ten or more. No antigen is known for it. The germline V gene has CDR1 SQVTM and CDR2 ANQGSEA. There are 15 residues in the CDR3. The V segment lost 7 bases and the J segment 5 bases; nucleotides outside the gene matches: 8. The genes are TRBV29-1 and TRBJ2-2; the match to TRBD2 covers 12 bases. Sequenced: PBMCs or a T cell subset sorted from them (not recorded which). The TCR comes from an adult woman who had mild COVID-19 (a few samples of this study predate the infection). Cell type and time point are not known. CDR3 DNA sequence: TGCAGCGCCCGGACTAGCGGGAAACAGACCGGGGAGCTGTTTTTT. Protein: CSARTSGKQTGELFF.